This entry concerns a single T cell receptor (beta chain). In the original workflow: Counts of nucleated cells, estimated from reference gene primer amplification, were obtained. Sequencing used immunoSEQ multiplex PCR; TCRdb keeps in-frame clones, though not all of them. V and J calls and clone size are as listed in that table; D and trimming were resolved from the DNA. This sample has around 180,000 clones, with around 87% found just once. The sample is drawn from a study of blood T cell repertoires in COVID-19. Study as a whole: Italy, Spain and the United States were the sources of the convalescent and acute COVID-19 samples. Sources were T cells, B-cell-depleted T cells, or PBMCs; the material itself was cDNA or gDNA.

The CDR3 totals 14 residues. In germline, CDR1 is SGHVS, CDR2 FQNEAQ. V lost 5 bases to trimming and J lost 8 bases; unmatched junction nucleotides: 10. The sequenced material came from peripheral blood. The clonotype originates from a man aged 35 to 55 with active or convalescent COVID-19. This chain links TRBV7-8 with TRBJ1-1, with 8 bases aligning to TRBD1. The CDR3 region is CASSPEVSGGEAFF. In nucleotides, the CDR3 is TGTGCCAGCAGCCCCGAGGTTTCAGGGGGCGAAGCTTTCTTT.